A selection of T cell receptor beta chains follows, all from one sample in a study of CD8+CD57+ T cells in acquired aplastic anemia. In TCRdb, the reads were re-called with MiXCR into one record per CDR3 protein. Among 150,000 to 200,000 distinct CDR3 sequences listed, approximately 40% were seen once. The specimen was sorted CD4+, CD8+, or CD8+CD57+ T cells (not recorded which) from PBMCs. The receptors here all came from a human donor in good health. Each CDR3 is given with its conserved first and last residue. The D gene is left open where the match is weak. Rows may omit the clone size; those that give it use once, few, many or a size class.

14 | TRBJ1-1 | . | TRBV4-2 | . | TGTGCCAGCAGCCAAGATCCTGAGGAGACTGAAGCTTTCTTT | CASSQDPEETEAFF
16 | TRBJ2-1 | . | TRBV24-1 | few | TGTGCCACCAGTGATTTCGAGACAGGAGTAAACAATGAGCAGTTCTTC | CATSDFETGVNNEQFF
14 | TRBJ2-7 | . | TRBV5-1 | many | TGCGCCAGCAGCTCGACGGGAATTAGCTACGAGCAGTACTTC | CASSSTGISYEQYF
15 | TRBJ1-2 | TRBD1 | TRBV10-1 | . | TGCGCCAGCAGTAGCGGTGGACAGGGAGCCTATGGCTACACCTTC | CASSSGGQGAYGYTF
14 | TRBJ2-2 | . | TRBV18 | . | TGTGCCAGCTCACCCTTGGGCTCCACCGGGGAGCTGTTTTTT | CASSPLGSTGELFF
12 | TRBJ1-2 | . | TRBV10-3 | many | TGTGCCATCATGTCGTTGGGAAATGGCTACACCTTC | CAIMSLGNGYTF
12 | TRBJ2-7 | . | TRBV9 | . | TGTGCCCGTGACTTCAACTCCTACGAGCAGTACTTC | CARDFNSYEQYF
15 | TRBJ2-5 | . | TRBV5-1 | . | TGCGCCAGCAGCTGGAGAGGGGGTAACCAAGAGACCCAGTACTTC | CASSWRGGNQETQYF
15 | TRBJ2-3 | . | TRBV5-1 | once | TGCGCCAGCAGCTTGTTCGCAGGGGTAACAGATACGCAGTATTTT | CASSLFAGVTDTQYF
12 | TRBJ2-7 | . | TRBV24-1 | . | TGTGCCACCAGCTCCGGGGGATACGAGCAGTACTTC | CATSSGGYEQYF
18 | TRBJ2-5 | TRBD1 | TRBV15 | few | TGTGCCACCAGCAGACGAGTGGGGACAGGGGCTGTTTTGGAGACCCAGTACTTC | CATSRRVGTGAVLETQYF
12 | TRBJ1-3 | . | TRBV10-2 | once | TGCGCCAGCGGTAGCGGTGGAAACACCATATATTTT | CASGSGGNTIYF
15 | TRBJ2-4 | . | TRBV12-3/TRBV12-4 | many | TGTGCCAGCAGCCAGGGCGAACTAGCCAAAAACATTCAGTACTTC | CASSQGELAKNIQYF
14 | TRBJ1-3 | . | TRBV10-2 | many | TGCGCCAGCAGTGAGGGGGGGGCTGGAAACACCATATATTTT | CASSEGGAGNTIYF
14 | TRBJ2-7 | . | TRBV4-1 | . | TGCGCCAGCAGCCAAGAGGGGGGGCAGCACGAGCAGTACTTC | CASSQEGGQHEQYF
11 | TRBJ2-7 | TRBD1 | TRBV10-3 | few | TGTGCCAGTACAGGGGCATACGAGCAGTACTTC | CASTGAYEQYF
14 | TRBJ1-1 | . | TRBV5-6 | many | TGTGCCAGCAGCGGAGGGGGGAGTAACACTGAAGCTTTCTTT | CASSGGGSNTEAFF
13 | TRBJ1-5 | . | TRBV20-1 | . | TGCAGTGCTAGAGTCACTCCGACCCAGCCCCAGCATTTT | CSARVTPTQPQHF
14 | TRBJ2-5 | . | TRBV20-1 | . | TGCAGTGCACTGCTAGCTACGGGTACGGAGACCCAGTACTTC | CSALLATGTETQYF
12 | TRBJ2-1 | . | TRBV7-9 | few | TGTGCCAGCACCCCCGTGGGCAATGAGCAGTTCTTC | CASTPVGNEQFF
15 | TRBJ2-1 | . | TRBV7-9 | many | TGTGCCAGCAGCTCCGTTGCGGGGCTAGTCTATGAGCAGTTCTTC | CASSSVAGLVYEQFF
15 | TRBJ1-6 | . | TRBV7-8 | many | TGTGCCAGCAGCTTAGTGGGGACCAATAATTCACCCCTCCACTTT | CASSLVGTNNSPLHF
15 | TRBJ2-2 | TRBD2 | TRBV7-8 | . | TGTGCCAGCAGCCCCAGCGGGGTGGGCACCGGGGAGCTGTTTTTT | CASSPSGVGTGELFF
11 | TRBJ2-1 | . | TRBV7-2 | . | TGTGCCAGCAGCTTGCTAAATGAGCAGTTCTTC | CASSLLNEQFF
14 | TRBJ2-5 | . | TRBV9 | . | TGTGCCAGCAGCGTATCGGGACGCCAAGAGACCCAGTACTTC | CASSVSGRQETQYF
12 | TRBJ2-2 | . | TRBV7-4 | . | TGTGCCAGCAGCTCGATACCCGGGGAGCTGTTTTTT | CASSSIPGELFF
16 | TRBJ2-3 | . | TRBV4-2 | many | TGTGCCAGCAGCCCCCCCGAGAGACTACTCACAGATACGCAGTATTTT | CASSPPERLLTDTQYF
12 | TRBJ1-2 | . | TRBV15 | many | TGTGCCACCAGCAGAGGGGAGAATGGCTACACCTTC | CATSRGENGYTF
15 | TRBJ2-6 | TRBD2 | TRBV7-3 | many | TGTGCCAGCAGCTTAGGCGGGGGGGGGGCCAACGTCCTGACTTTC | CASSLGGGGANVLTF
12 | TRBJ1-2 | . | TRBV20-1 | . | TGCAGTGGTAGGGGGTCTGGGTTTACGGTAGCCTTC | CSGRGSGFTVAF
16 | TRBJ1-4 | . | TRBV5-5 | once | TGTGTCAGCAGCTGGGGGGGCGGAAGTGTGGGTGAAAAACTGTTTTTT | CVSSWGGGSVGEKLFF
13 | TRBJ1-2 | TRBD1 | TRBV10-3 | few | TGTGCCATCAGGCCGGACAGGGAAGATGGCTACACCTTC | CAIRPDREDGYTF
16 | TRBJ2-5 | TRBD2 | TRBV3-1 | . | TGTGCCAGCAGCCAAGACCCGACTAGCGGTGCGGAGACCCAGTACTTC | CASSQDPTSGAETQYF
15 | TRBJ2-3 | TRBD2 | TRBV7-2 | many | TGTGCCAGCAGCTCTACAAGGGGAGGGGCAGATACGCAGTATTTT | CASSSTRGGADTQYF
14 | TRBJ2-7 | . | TRBV5-1 | . | TGCGCCAGCAACTACGAGGGGGGTCCCTACGAGCAGTACTTC | CASNYEGGPYEQYF
15 | TRBJ2-4 | . | TRBV7-9 | many | TGTGCCAGCAGCTTAATGGGACACGAGGGTGACATTCAGTACTTC | CASSLMGHEGDIQYF
16 | TRBJ1-2 | . | TRBV24-1 | many | TGTGCCACCAGTGATTTTAGGGCCGCACCGAACTATGGCTACACCTTC | CATSDFRAAPNYGYTF
17 | TRBJ2-3 | TRBD1 | TRBV24-1 | few | TGTGCCACCAGTGACACTACCAGGACAGGGAGTACAGATACGCAGTATTTT | CATSDTTRTGSTDTQYF
16 | TRBJ1-6 | . | TRBV10-3 | . | TGTGCCATCAGTGAGGGGAGGGGGATAAATAATTCACCCCTCCACTTT | CAISEGRGINNSPLHF
16 | TRBJ1-5 | TRBD1 | TRBV25-1 | . | TGTGCCAGCAGTGAATTCCCGGGACAGGAGGGGCAGCCCCAGCATTTT | CASSEFPGQEGQPQHF
15 | TRBJ1-3 | . | TRBV3-1 | . | TGTGCCAGCAGCCAAGGGGGGGGATCGGGAAACACCATATATTTT | CASSQGGGSGNTIYF
16 | TRBJ1-5 | TRBD1 | TRBV5-1 | few | TGCGCCAGCAGCTTGGCCCCCGGACAGGGAAATCAGCCCCAGCATTTT | CASSLAPGQGNQPQHF
15 | TRBJ2-5 | TRBD2 | TRBV5-8 | many | TGTGCCAGCAGCCCTAGGACTAGCCAAAGAGAGACCCAGTACTTC | CASSPRTSQRETQYF
17 | TRBJ2-3 | TRBD2 | TRBV12-3/TRBV12-4 | many | TGTGCCAGCAGTTGGACTAGCGGGAGGCCTAGCACAGATACGCAGTATTTT | CASSWTSGRPSTDTQYF
12 | TRBJ1-6 | . | TRBV7-3 | few | TGTGCCAGCAGCTTAAATGGCTCACCCCTCCACTTT | CASSLNGSPLHF
14 | TRBJ2-5 | TRBD2 | TRBV11-2 | few | TGTGCCAGCAGCTTATACGTATCGGGGGGGACCCAGTACTTC | CASSLYVSGGTQYF
12 | TRBJ2-1 | . | TRBV7-9 | . | TGTGCCAGCATCGATCAGGGCAATGAGCAGTTCTTC | CASIDQGNEQFF